The present entry profiles one T cell receptor beta chain with its context. The data belong to a study of blood T cell repertoires in COVID-19. The table came from immunoSEQ multiplex PCR; TCRdb's copy has only in-frame clones and leaves some out. Here the sample spans 200,000 to 250,000 clones, about 90% being singletons. From germline, CDR1 is SGDLS and CDR2 YYNGEE. V was pared by 3 bases and J by 6 bases, with 10 bases of the junction left unmatched. The CDR3 has 16 amino acids. Sequenced input: peripheral blood. This clonotype originated in a young man with active or convalescent COVID-19. This sequence joins TRBV9 and TRBJ2-3; 10 nucleotides line up with TRBD2. CDR3 nucleotides: TGTGCCAGCAGCGCCGTAGCGGGAGGCGGGGAGGATACGCAGTATTTT. As protein: CASSAVAGGGEDTQYF.